Below, 2 T cell receptor beta chains from the same sample are listed, as sequenced in a study of T-cell memory formation after mild COVID-19. In TCRdb, the 5' RACE reads were re-called with MiXCR into one record per CDR3 protein. Seen here are 470,000 or so distinct CDR3 sequences, roughly 20% observed once, and the top ten hold around 8%. The source material was PBMCs or a T cell subset sorted from them (not recorded which). The receptors come from an adult woman who had mild COVID-19 (a few samples of this study predate the infection). Cell type and time point are not known.

The CDR3 DNA follows: TGTGCCAGCAGTAAGGACAGATATGGCTACACCTTC. Translation: CASSKDRYGYTF. This sequence joins TRBV12-3 or TRBV12-4 and TRBJ1-2; D possibly corresponds to TRBD1 (6 bases). There are 12 residues in the CDR3. The V end lost 5 bases, the J end lost 5 bases, and 9 bases lay between the germline ends.

This clonotype was seen ten or more times. This chain links TRBV7-2 with TRBJ2-7; 8 nucleotides align to TRBD1. The CDR3 is made up of 14 amino acids. CDR1 and CDR2 (germline): SGHTA, FQGNSA. V was clipped by 4 bases and J by 5 bases; unmatched bases: 7. CDR3 residues: CASSSRTGTNEQYF. Written as DNA, the CDR3 is TGTGCCAGCAGCTCCAGGACAGGGACAAACGAGCAGTACTTC.